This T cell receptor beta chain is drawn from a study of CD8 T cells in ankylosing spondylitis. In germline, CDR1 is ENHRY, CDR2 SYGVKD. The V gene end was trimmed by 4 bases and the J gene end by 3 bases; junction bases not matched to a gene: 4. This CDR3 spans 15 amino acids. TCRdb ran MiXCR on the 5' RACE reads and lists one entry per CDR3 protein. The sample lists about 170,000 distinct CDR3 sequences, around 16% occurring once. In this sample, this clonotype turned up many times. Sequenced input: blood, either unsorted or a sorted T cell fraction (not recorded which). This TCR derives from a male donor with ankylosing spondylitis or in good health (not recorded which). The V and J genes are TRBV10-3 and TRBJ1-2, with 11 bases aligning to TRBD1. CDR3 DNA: TGTGCCATCAGTGGGGACAGGGGGGATTACTATGGCTACACCTTC. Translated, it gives CAISGDRGDYYGYTF.